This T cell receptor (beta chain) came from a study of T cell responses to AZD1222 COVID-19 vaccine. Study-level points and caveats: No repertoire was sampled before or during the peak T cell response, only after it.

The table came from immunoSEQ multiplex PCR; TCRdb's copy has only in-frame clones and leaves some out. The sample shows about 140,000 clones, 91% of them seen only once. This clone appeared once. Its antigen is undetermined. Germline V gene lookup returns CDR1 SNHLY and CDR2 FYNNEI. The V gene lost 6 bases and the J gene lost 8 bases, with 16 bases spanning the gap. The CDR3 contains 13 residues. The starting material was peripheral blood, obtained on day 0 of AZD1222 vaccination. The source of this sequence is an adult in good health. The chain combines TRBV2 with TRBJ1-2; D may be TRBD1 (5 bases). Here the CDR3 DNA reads TGTGCCAGCAGGGCCTCAGGGTCGGAGGGCTACACCTTC. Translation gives CASRASGSEGYTF. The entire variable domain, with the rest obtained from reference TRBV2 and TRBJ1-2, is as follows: EPEVTQTPSHQVTQMGQEVILRCVPISNHLYFYWYRQILGQKVEFLVSFYNNEISEKSEIFDDQFSVERPDGSNFTLKIRSTKLEDSAMYFCASRASGSEGYTFGSGTRLTVV.